This TCR beta chain stems from a study of regulatory T cells in long-lasting Graves disease listed by TCRdb under 2021. Looking at the study overall: Newly diagnosed Graves' disease patients had taken antithyroid drugs for less than 3 months. The study took place in China and was registered as a clinical trial. A total of around 33 samples underwent TCR sequencing, from about 13 patients with persistent Graves' disease and some 20 patients with newly diagnosed Graves' disease. This study used TCR sequencing and RNA sequencing of peripheral blood to compare persistent Graves' disease patients against newly diagnosed Graves' disease patients. Broader findings and caveats from the paper: Persistent disease showed preferential use of TRBV28, TRBJ1-2 and TRBJ2-5, whereas newly diagnosed disease favored TRBV20-1 and TRBJ2-1. Only peripheral blood was studied, because thyroid tissue, the primary lesion, was inaccessible. Patients with persistent disease shared more public clonotypes (approximately 2,500) than newly diagnosed patients did (roughly 970). The authors noted that the small sample size was a limitation that may lower accuracy. Persistent Graves' disease patients showed lower TCR Shannon entropy and fewer highly expanded clones than newly diagnosed patients, suggesting clonal expansion. Sequencing and analysis were limited to the TCR beta chain.

The label giving this sample's time point can be read as: newly diagnosed GD, antithyroid drugs for less than 3 months. For both TCR sequencing and RNA sequencing, RNA was extracted from PBMCs in TRIzol. Graves' disease was diagnosed according to American Thyroid Association guidelines. Patients for the study were recruited at an endocrinology department in Xi'an, China. Each patient gave about 9.1 milliliters of peripheral blood, collected in an EDTA anticoagulant tube. PBMCs were isolated by Ficoll Paque Plus density gradient separation without further T cell sorting. An Agilent 2100 Bioanalyzer and agarose gel were used to assess RNA quality, and a NanoDrop 2000 was used to measure RNA concentration. The protocol used for the library was multiplex PCR. Sequencing took place on an Illumina HiSeq 4000. To build TCR beta libraries, CDR3 regions were amplified by Arm-PCR using iRepertoire HTBI primers. Gel purification was performed on PCR products prior to sequencing. The authors' analysis ran thus. Gene usage analysis of CDR3 amino acid clonotypes relied on the roughly 67 TRBV and 13 to 15 TRBJ segments identified across samples. COPE and FqMerger were used to merge the filtered high-quality paired reads into contigs. BLAST was used to align contigs to IMGT TRBV, TRBD and TRBJ reference genes, and CDR3 was defined according to IMGT. Clonotypes above 0.1% frequency were classified as highly expanded clones. Repertoire diversity was measured by Shannon entropy, and V-J evenness by the Gini coefficient. Public clonotypes were defined as clonotypes shared by more than one individual. The public reads were quality trimmed at Q25 with fastp and then assembled into clones with MiXCR by TCRdb, keeping productive beta chains. Each entry is one CDR3 protein sequence, shown with its most common DNA and genes. V and J calls and clone size were set by TCRdb, not the authors. This sample has about 220,000 distinct CDR3 sequences in its table, and approximately 18% of those were observed once. Roughly 10% of the sample belongs to the ten largest clones.

V ends up 3 bases short and J 0 bases short, with an unmatched junction base count of 8. The CDR3 has 16 amino acids, counting the end cysteine and phenylalanine. The DNA shown is the 48-base CDR3, in frame from base 1. CDR1 and CDR2 are read off the germline V gene as MDHEN and SYDVKM. This clonotype appeared many times. The specificity of this receptor is unknown. No base-level quality is on record; no much larger clone is a single base apart. These records were also assigned to another study, of T cells in Graves' hyperthyroidism and ophthalmopathy. The second study's paper adds: Stable Graves' hyperthyroidism was defined as the absence of progression to ophthalmopathy over 18 months of follow-up. Hyperthyroidism patients were newly diagnosed, with disease duration under 2 months, and aged 18 to 65 years. The study excluded patients with uncontrolled infections, other autoimmune diseases, pregnancy or lactation. Diagnoses relied on clinical symptoms, serum thyroxine and TRAb, thyroid ultrasound and orbital computed tomography. The first round of RT-PCR for the TCR CDR3 was performed with the HTBI primer set and the Qiagen OneStep RT-PCR kit. Most expanded thyroid clonotypes (frequency above 0.001) were also found in blood, which suggests that blood repertoires may mirror thyroid immune responses. A 13 V-J signature model separated ophthalmopathy from stable hyperthyroidism, with approximately 87% sensitivity and about 81% specificity in cross-validation and 80%/75% in testing. In validation, progression to ophthalmopathy was predicted by the model with around 71% sensitivity and around 76% specificity, a median of approximately 6.5 months before onset. To identify distinguishing TCR V-J signatures, a discovery cohort of some 100 patients was used, comprising some 43 with Graves' ophthalmopathy and under 60 with stable Graves' hyperthyroidism. Whether ophthalmopathy could be predicted prospectively was tested in an independent validation cohort made up of about 18 hyperthyroidism patients plus 17 patients who later progressed to ophthalmopathy. The 75 to 100 discovery patients were randomly split 7:3 into training and test sets. In six Graves' hyperthyroidism patients, the study also compared T-cell repertoires from thyroid tissue with T-cell repertoires from blood. After blood sampling, hyperthyroidism patients were treated with methimazole at a starting dose of 30 mg daily, and ophthalmopathy patients were treated with high-dose intravenous methylprednisolone. Libraries were constructed in a second round of multiplex PCR, after which size selection and purification were carried out. The libraries were sequenced on an Illumina HiSeq2000 using paired-end 100 bp reads. SOAPnuke was used to process the raw data, with reads discarded if the reads contained adapters or uncalled bases, had a mean Phred below 15, or lacked an exact constant-primer or identifier match. High-quality paired reads were merged using COPE v1.2.5, and each unique nucleotide sequence was defined as a clonotype. Clonotypes were aligned to IMGT TRBV, TRBD and TRBJ reference segments using MiTCR v1.1. Analysis was restricted to V-J combinations with a frequency above 0.0001, which covered about 99% of repertoires. A TCS score was defined as the ratio between F50 (clonal expansion) and ExV (chaos), using BLOSUM62-based TCRdist between CDR3 peptides within each V-J. Welch's t-statistics and random forest reduced around 550 V-J features to 13, which were used in a naive Bayes classifier (R e1071). Sample size was not statistically predetermined, and blinding of investigators to group allocation was not performed. According to the paper, TCR Vbeta CDR3 sequencing was carried out on some 140 peripheral blood samples, which came from 40 to 45 ophthalmopathy, under 85 hyperthyroidism and some 17 progressor patients.

Here the chain combines TRBV28 and TRBJ2-7; 7 bases in between match TRBD2. Source: peripheral blood mononuclear cells (PBMCs), taken at new diagnosis, from a patient treated with antithyroid drugs. The clonotype was recovered from a woman aged 25 to 39 with Graves disease. Donor details come from another sample of the same person, matched by shared clones. The encoded CDR3 is CASSFHLAVLSYEQYF. The nucleotide sequence reads TGTGCCAGCAGTTTTCACCTAGCGGTCCTCTCCTACGAGCAGTACTTC.